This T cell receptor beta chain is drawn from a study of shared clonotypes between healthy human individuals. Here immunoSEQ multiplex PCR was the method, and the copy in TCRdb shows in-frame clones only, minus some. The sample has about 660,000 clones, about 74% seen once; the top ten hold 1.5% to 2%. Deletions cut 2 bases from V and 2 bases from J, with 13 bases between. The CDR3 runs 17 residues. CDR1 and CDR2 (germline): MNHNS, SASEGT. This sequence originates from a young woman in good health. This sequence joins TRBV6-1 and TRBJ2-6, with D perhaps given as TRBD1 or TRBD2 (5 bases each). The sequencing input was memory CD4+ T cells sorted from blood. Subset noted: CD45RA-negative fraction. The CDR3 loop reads CASSEPGGVAGANVLTF. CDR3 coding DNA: TGTGCCAGCAGTGAACCTGGGGGAGTGGCTGGGGCCAACGTCCTGACTTTC.